These T cell receptor beta chains were read from a single sample in a study of metastatic and nonmetastatic thyroid tumors. With MiXCR, TCRdb called clones anew from the PCR reads. The table includes over 5,500 clones, approximately 37% detected once. The sequencing sample was made of adjacent normal tissue. These TCRs come from a female donor with papillary thyroid cancer or a benign thyroid nodule (not recorded which). Some clones in this sample may be carry-over from other donors' samples. CDR3s include the opening cysteine and the closing phenylalanine or tryptophan. D genes are given only for firm matches. Size is omitted from some rows. Given values are once, few, many or a class for expanded clones.

v_gene,d_gene,abundance,j_gene,CDR3aa,CDR3nt
TRBV14,NA,once,TRBJ2-3,CASSQDEAKTSTDTQYF,TGTGCCAGCAGCCAAGATGAGGCGAAAACTAGCACAGATACGCAGTATTTT
TRBV11-2,TRBD1,NA,TRBJ2-7,CASSELKGQLPAYEQYF,TGTGCCAGCAGCGAATTGAAGGGACAGCTCCCCGCCTACGAGCAGTACTTC
TRBV6-1,NA,few,TRBJ1-5,CASRDPTGNQPQHF,TGTGCCAGCAGGGATCCGACGGGGAATCAGCCCCAGCATTTT
TRBV2,TRBD2,medium-sized,TRBJ2-3,CASMVSRTSGSPDTQYF,TGTGCCAGCATGGTGTCACGGACTAGCGGGAGCCCAGATACGCAGTATTTT
TRBV12-3/TRBV12-4,NA,few,TRBJ2-3,CASSFSLTTDTQYF,TGTGCCAGCAGTTTCTCCCTAACCACAGATACGCAGTATTTT
TRBV5-1,NA,NA,TRBJ1-5,CASSLEVGQPQHF,TGCGCCAGCAGCTTGGAGGTCGGTCAGCCCCAGCATTTT
TRBV7-9,TRBD1,NA,TRBJ1-6,CASMTTGMGNSPLHF,TGTGCCAGCATGACGACAGGGATGGGGAATTCACCCCTCCACTTT
TRBV5-1,TRBD2,few,TRBJ2-5,CASRSSGGSQETQYF,TGCGCCAGCAGAAGTTCGGGGGGAAGTCAAGAGACCCAGTACTTC
TRBV7-6,NA,medium-sized,TRBJ2-7,CASSLGENYEQYF,TGTGCCAGCAGCTTGGGCGAGAACTACGAGCAGTACTTC
TRBV6-1,TRBD1,few,TRBJ2-7,CASGSLGQGAREQYF,TGTGCCAGCGGATCCTTAGGACAGGGGGCGCGAGAGCAGTACTTC
TRBV11-2,TRBD2,NA,TRBJ2-1,CASSRGGLGPVYNEQFF,TGTGCCAGCAGTAGGGGGGGACTAGGACCCGTCTACAATGAGCAGTTCTTC
TRBV11-1,TRBD1,NA,TRBJ2-7,CASSLSGQVLRYEQYF,TGTGCCAGCAGCTTATCCGGACAGGTACTTAGGTACGAGCAGTACTTC
TRBV13,NA,NA,TRBJ1-3,CASSLEGQSNVVF,TGTGCCAGCAGCTTAGAGGGCCAGTCAAATGTTGTTTTT
TRBV12-3/TRBV12-4,TRBD2,few,TRBJ2-6,CASRTAGASGANVLTF,TGTGCCAGCAGGACAGCGGGGGCCTCTGGGGCCAACGTCCTGACTTTC
TRBV4-1,NA,NA,TRBJ2-1,CASSLPTARNEQFF,TGCGCCAGCAGCCTCCCGACAGCACGCAATGAGCAGTTCTTC
TRBV5-8,TRBD1,NA,TRBJ1-2,CASSLIQGAGGYTF,TGTGCCAGCAGCTTGATACAGGGGGCTGGGGGCTACACCTTC
TRBV10-1,TRBD1,NA,TRBJ2-3,CASSEAGGSTDTQYF,TGCGCCAGCAGTGAAGCAGGGGGTAGCACAGATACGCAGTATTTT
TRBV24-1,NA,few,TRBJ2-7,CATSDPRRRVYEQYF,TGTGCCACCAGTGACCCCCGGCGCAGAGTCTACGAGCAGTACTTC
TRBV12-3/TRBV12-4,TRBD2,few,TRBJ2-2,CASRLLAGDTGELFF,TGTGCCAGCAGGCTACTAGCGGGGGACACCGGGGAGCTGTTTTTT
TRBV5-1,TRBD1,NA,TRBJ1-4,CASSLQGADNEKLFF,TGCGCCAGCAGCTTACAGGGGGCGGATAATGAAAAACTGTTTTTT
TRBV2,NA,few,TRBJ1-5,CASDGSLNQPQHF,TGTGCCAGCGACGGGTCACTAAATCAGCCCCAGCATTTT
TRBV11-2,NA,large,TRBJ1-2,CASSFGGGDVYGYTF,TGTGCCAGCAGCTTCGGTGGAGGTGACGTCTATGGCTACACCTTC
TRBV11-2,TRBD2,NA,TRBJ2-1,CASSGGTSSNDEQFF,TGTGCCAGCAGCGGGGGGACTAGCTCGAATGATGAGCAGTTCTTC
TRBV18,TRBD2,NA,TRBJ2-2,CASSPFRLAGKIDTGELFF,TGTGCCAGCTCACCCTTTCGACTAGCGGGCAAAATAGACACCGGGGAGCTGTTTTTT
TRBV20-1,TRBD2,NA,TRBJ2-1,CSASGTSGNNEQFF,TGCAGTGCTAGCGGGACTAGCGGTAACAATGAGCAGTTCTTC
TRBV5-1,TRBD1,large,TRBJ1-4,CASSADRVGEKLFF,TGCGCCAGCAGCGCGGACAGGGTTGGGGAAAAACTGTTTTTT
TRBV7-6,NA,NA,TRBJ2-2,CASSQGWGRSTGELFF,TGTGCCAGCAGCCAGGGATGGGGGCGCAGCACCGGGGAGCTGTTTTTT
TRBV6-1,NA,NA,TRBJ2-2,CASRRDRGWKTGELFF,TGTGCCAGCAGGCGAGATAGGGGTTGGAAAACCGGGGAGCTGTTTTTT
TRBV6-1,TRBD2,NA,TRBJ2-1,CASSTDTGEGNEQFF,TGTGCCAGCAGTACGGATACTGGGGAGGGCAATGAGCAGTTCTTC